This entry features one T cell receptor (beta chain) sequence. This sample stems from a study of blood T cell repertoires in COVID-19. The overall study: Samples came from the United States, Italy and Spain, spanning acute and convalescent COVID-19. Nucleic acid was either cDNA or gDNA, and it came from T cells, B-cell-depleted T cells, or PBMCs.

In the authors' workflow: Estimation of nucleated cell counts was performed using reference gene primer amplification. TCRdb's copy holds only in-frame clones and misses some; the assay was immunoSEQ multiplex PCR. The V and J calls and clone size come from that table; D and trimming were worked out from the DNA. The sample lists tens of thousands of clones; around 90% were seen once. This CDR3 spans 14 amino acids. From germline, CDR1 is MDHEN and CDR2 SYDVKM. After removal of 5 bases from V and 6 bases from J, the junction contained 4 bases not matched to a gene. The chain has TRBV28 and TRBJ2-5, with 12 bases matching TRBD2. The receptor was derived from a human donor in a cohort sampled during active COVID-19. Source material: peripheral blood. The DNA for the CDR3 is TGTGCCAGCAGTCGGACTAGCGGGGCAAAGACCCAGTACTTC. Protein: CASSRTSGAKTQYF.